The 27 T cell receptor beta chains below come from one sample, sequenced in a study of long-term antiretroviral therapy in people with HIV. With survey level as its setting, the immunoSEQ assay was v3.0. Assay: immunoSEQ multiplex PCR; the TCRdb copy retains only in-frame clones and omits some. Of about 12,000 clones in the sample, about 83% were seen once. The sample was unsorted PBMCs, taken 3.4 years after starting antiretroviral therapy. All receptors come from a man in his forties or fifties with HIV.

The V call is TRBV5-1, the J call TRBJ1-5, with a tentative D call TRBD1 (6 bases). The CDR3 covers 14 residues. The V end was cut by 4 bases, the J end by 5 bases, with 13 bases between. Germline-derived CDR1 and CDR2 are SGHRS and YFSETQ. CDR3 loop: CASSTGTPDQPQHF. As DNA, the CDR3 is TGCGCCAGCAGCACCGGGACACCGGATCAGCCCCAGCATTTT.

This clone occurred once. The CDR3 is CASSPGKGELRADTQYF. The CDR3 nucleotides are TGTGCCAGCAGCCCTGGGAAAGGAGAGTTGAGGGCAGATACGCAGTATTTT. V gene TRBV9 combines with J gene TRBJ2-3, with D possibly TRBD2 on 5 matching bases. The CDR3 is 17 residues long. Germline V gene lookup returns CDR1 SGDLS and CDR2 YYNGEE. V was pared by 4 bases and J by 4 bases, with 22 bases between.

This chain links TRBV7-2 with TRBJ2-7; D not certain. Per the germline V gene, CDR1 is SGHTA and CDR2 is FQGNSA. The CDR3 is 13 amino acids. Trimming took off 1 base at V and 2 bases at J, with 6 bases between the two ends. This CDR3 reads CASSLVVAYEQYF. As DNA, the CDR3 is TGTGCCAGCAGCTTAGTTGTCGCCTACGAGCAGTACTTC.

This rearrangement joins TRBV6-5 to TRBJ1-2, with D possibly being TRBD1 (6 bases). Between the trimmed V and J ends, which lost 0 bases and 8 bases, there was a span of 16 bases. The CDR3 is made up of 15 amino acids. CDR1 and CDR2 from the germline V gene are MNHEY and SVGAGI. For the CDR3, the DNA is TGTGCCAGCAGTTACTCCCCACAGGGAATGGAGGGCTACACCTTC. Protein sequence: CASSYSPQGMEGYTF.

The chain combines TRBV6-1 with TRBJ1-2; 10 bases line up with TRBD1. Germline CDR1 MNHNS, CDR2 SASEGT. The V gene end was trimmed by 0 bases and the J gene end by 8 bases; junction bases not matched to a gene: 9. The CDR3 length is 16 residues. The CDR3 loop is CASSEALRDRGTGYTF. CDR3 nucleotide sequence: TGTGCCAGCAGTGAAGCGCTTCGGGACAGGGGAACAGGCTACACCTTC.

The chain combines TRBV29-1 with TRBJ2-6; D may match TRBD1 or TRBD2 (5 bases each). This CDR3 is built from 12 residues. Trimming pared 3 bases from V and 13 bases from J, leaving 13 bases between. Germline V gene data show CDR1 as SQVTM and CDR2 as ANQGSEA. The CDR3 is CSVDPGPPVLTF. The CDR3, as DNA: TGCAGCGTTGACCCGGGACCGCCAGTCCTGACTTTC.

The J gene is TRBJ1-5, the V gene TRBV19; 9 positions match TRBD1. CDR1 LNHDA and CDR2 SQIVND come from the germline V gene (reference sequence). The CDR3 has 14 residues. After removal of 3 bases from V and 5 bases from J, the junction contained 2 bases not matched to a gene. This chain's CDR3 is CASSIWTGDQPQHF. In nucleotides, the CDR3 is TGTGCCAGTAGTATTTGGACAGGGGATCAGCCCCAGCATTTT.

The chain carries TRBV7-3 and TRBJ1-3; D uncertain. Deletions cut 2 bases from V and 4 bases from J, with 6 bases between. The CDR3 has 13 residues. Per the germline V gene, CDR1 is SGHTA and CDR2 is FQGTGA. CDR3 sequence reads: CASSLGRGNTIYF. Written as DNA, the CDR3 is TGTGCCAGCAGCTTAGGACGAGGAAACACCATATATTTT.

In this sample, this clone turned up a few times. J is TRBJ2-7 and V is TRBV4-2; TRBD2 agrees at 12 bases. The CDR3 consists of 15 residues. The ends lost 2 bases at V and 2 bases at J; junction bases unmatched: 1. Germline CDR1 reads LGHNA; CDR2 reads YNFKEQ. CDR3 coding DNA: TGTGCCAGCAGCCAACTAGCGGGAGGGACCTACGAGCAGTACTTC. It is translated as CASSQLAGGTYEQYF.

The rearrangement uses TRBV4-1 and TRBJ1-1; D might be TRBD1 (6 bases). V dropped 5 bases and J dropped 5 bases, with 15 bases sitting between them. This CDR3 is built from 14 residues. The germline V gene has CDR1 MGHRA and CDR2 YSYEKL. The CDR3 nucleotides are TGCGCCAGCAGCACCTACAGGGTAACGACTGAAGCTTTCTTT. Its translation is CASSTYRVTTEAFF.

This chain links TRBV19 with TRBJ2-2; D ambiguous. V was clipped by 7 bases and J by 2 bases, with 11 bases between them. This CDR3 is 14 amino acids long. Germline assignment: CDR1 LNHDA and CDR2 SQIVND (reference sequence). In DNA form, the CDR3 reads TGTGCCAGTAAAGGGCAGGAAAACACCGGGGAGCTGTTTTTT. It specifies CASKGQENTGELFF. Using reference TRBV19 and TRBJ2-2 for the parts outside the CDR3, the full variable domain is DGGITQSPKYLFRKEGQNVTLSCEQNLNHDAMYWYRQDPGQGLRLIYYSQIVNDFQKGDIAEGYSVSREKKESFPLTVTSAQKNPTAFYLCASKGQENTGELFFGEGSRLTVL.

This clone was observed a few times. V is TRBV19 and J is TRBJ2-7; D may be TRBD1 or TRBD2 (5 bases each). The CDR3 has 14 amino acids. Trimming shortened V by 6 bases and J by 4 bases, and 16 bases separated the two germline ends. Germline V CDR1 and CDR2: LNHDA, SQIVND (reference sequence). The CDR3, as DNA: TGTGCCAGTAGCCAACCCGGGGCGTCGTACGAGCAGTACTTC. Translation: CASSQPGASYEQYF.

The chain has TRBV9 and TRBJ2-1, with TRBD2 matching over 13 bases. The germline V gene has CDR1 SGDLS and CDR2 YYNGEE. The CDR3 is made up of 15 amino acids. V was pared by 4 bases and J by 6 bases, with 4 bases of the junction left unmatched. The CDR3 protein is CASSPWTSGSNEQFF. The CDR3 bases are TGTGCCAGCAGCCCCTGGACTAGCGGGAGCAATGAGCAGTTCTTC.

The V and J genes are TRBV28 and TRBJ2-1; 13 nucleotides line up with TRBD2. The CDR3 loop spans 16 amino acids. The germline V gene has CDR1 MDHEN and CDR2 SYDVKM. The V segment lost 5 bases and the J segment 7 bases; nucleotides outside the gene matches: 8. CDR3 sequence (DNA): TGTGCCAGCAGTCCCATGGGACTAGCGGGATGGAATGAGCAGTTCTTC. This codes for CASSPMGLAGWNEQFF. Drawing the rest from reference TRBV28 and TRBJ2-1, the complete variable domain is DVKVTQSSRYLVKRTGEKVFLECVQDMDHENMFWYRQDPGLGLRLIYFSYDVKMKEKGDIPEGYSVSREKKERFSLILESASTNQTSMYLCASSPMGLAGWNEQFFGPGTRLTVL.

This sequence joins TRBV4-3 and TRBJ2-2, with D perhaps given as TRBD1 or TRBD2 (5 bases each). Germline CDR1 is LGHNA and CDR2 is YSLEER. The CDR3 has 13 amino acids. The germline V and J ends were trimmed by 4 bases and 6 bases, with 9 bases remaining between them. The CDR3, as DNA: TGCGCCAGCAGCCCACCGGGACCCGGGGAGCTGTTTTTT. Translated, it gives CASSPPGPGELFF.

The rearrangement joins TRBV28 to TRBJ2-3; D call uncertain. Germline CDR1 and CDR2: MDHEN and SYDVKM. Trimming removed 6 bases at V and 1 base at J, with 11 bases between. This CDR3 contains 14 residues. The CDR3 nucleotides read TGTGCCAGCAGCCCCGTTGGTGGCACAGATACGCAGTATTTT. It translates to CASSPVGGTDTQYF.

This clone was found once. The chain joins TRBV9 to TRBJ2-2, with D hard to call. Germline V gene lookup returns CDR1 SGDLS and CDR2 YYNGEE. The CDR3 runs 13 residues. V lost 0 bases and J 6 bases, leaving 6 bases between the germline ends. In DNA, the CDR3 is TGTGCCAGCAGCGTAGGCCTTGCCGGGGAGCTGTTTTTT. Translation: CASSVGLAGELFF.

The rearrangement links TRBV28 to TRBJ1-3, with D tentatively TRBD1 (5 bases). This CDR3 has 15 amino acids. Between the trimmed V and J ends, which lost 2 bases and 2 bases, there was a span of 10 bases. CDR1 and CDR2 from the germline V gene are MDHEN and SYDVKM. In DNA, the CDR3 is TGTGCCAGCAGTTTACGGGGGATCACTGGAAACACCATATATTTT. Translating it yields CASSLRGITGNTIYF.

The chain links TRBV12-5 to TRBJ2-1, with a tentative D call TRBD1 (5 bases). Germline V gene data show CDR1 as LGHNT and CDR2 as FRNRAP. With 7 bases removed from V and 8 bases from J, the gap between germline ends came to 12 bases. There are 12 residues in the CDR3. CDR3 nucleotide sequence: TGTGCTAGTGCCTTAATGGGGCATGAGCAGTTCTTC. As protein: CASALMGHEQFF.

This clone was recorded once. J is TRBJ2-7 and V is TRBV4-3; the D is unclear. Per the germline V gene, CDR1 is LGHNA and CDR2 is YSLEER. The CDR3 is made up of 14 amino acids. V lost 2 bases to trimming and J lost 12 bases, with 20 bases between them. CDR3 bases: TGCGCCAGCAGCCAACCCGGGCCCCACGATTCGGGGTACTTC. It is translated as CASSQPGPHDSGYF.

The chain carries TRBV4-3 and TRBJ2-7, with TRBD2 identical over 9 bases. V gave up 0 bases and J gave up 6 bases; unmatched junction bases: 3. In germline, CDR1 is LGHNA, CDR2 YSLEER. The CDR3 covers 14 residues. The CDR3 coding sequence is TGCGCCAGCAGCCAAGATCTTAGCGGGAGCGAGCAGTACTTC. Its protein product is CASSQDLSGSEQYF.

This clone was recorded once. V usage is TRBV5-1 and J usage is TRBJ2-1, with 8 bases fitting TRBD1. This CDR3 is 13 amino acids long. Unmatched junction bases numbered 1, after V lost 3 bases and J lost 5 bases. Germline lookup yields CDR1 SGHRS and CDR2 YFSETQ. CDR3 DNA sequence: TGCGCCAGCAGCTCACAGGGGGACAATGAGCAGTTCTTC. Its protein is CASSSQGDNEQFF.

The rearrangement joins TRBV27 to TRBJ1-4, with a weak D call TRBD1 (6 bases). Germline V CDR1 and CDR2: MNHEY, SMNVEV (reference sequence). The CDR3 is made up of 15 amino acids. V shed 6 bases and J shed 6 bases, with 17 bases lying between them. DNA of the CDR3: TGTGCCAGCAGCGCTACAGGGTTAATAGATGAAAAACTGTTTTTT. Amino acid sequence: CASSATGLIDEKLFF.

The genes are TRBV10-3 and TRBJ2-4; 8 positions agree with TRBD2. The CDR3 is 17 residues long. V was pared by 3 bases and J by 4 bases, with 11 bases of the junction left unmatched. Germline assignment: CDR1 ENHRY and CDR2 SYGVKD. The CDR3 DNA reads TGTGCCATCAGTGATCAGGGTATACGGGGGGGGAAAAACATTCAGTACTTC. Translation: CAISDQGIRGGKNIQYF.

This clone turned up a few times. CDR3 DNA sequence: TGTGCCAGCAGCCCTCGGACGGCATATGGCTACACCTTC. Its translation is CASSPRTAYGYTF. The chain employs TRBV7-2 and TRBJ1-2; no definite D call. Trimming removed 5 bases from V and 5 bases from J, with 12 bases in between. Germline CDR1 and CDR2: SGHTA and FQGNSA. There are 13 residues in the CDR3.

The chain links TRBV15 to TRBJ1-5; weak D call: TRBD1 (5 bases). The CDR3 sequence is 14 residues long. Germline loops: CDR1 LNHNV, CDR2 YYDKDF (reference sequence). V was cut by 8 bases and J by 0 bases, with 11 bases left in between. As DNA, the CDR3 is TGTGCCACCGTGGACAAGAATAGCAATCAGCCCCAGCATTTT. Translation gives CATVDKNSNQPQHF. Using reference TRBV15 and TRBJ1-5 for the parts outside the CDR3, the full variable domain is DAMVIQNPRYQVTQFGKPVTLSCSQTLNHNVMYWYQQKSSQAPKLLFHYYDKDFNNEADTPDNFQSRRPNTSFCFLDIRSPGLGDTAMYLCATVDKNSNQPQHFGDGTRLSIL.

The chain carries TRBV5-6 and TRBJ2-7; D remains unclear. Trimming stripped 2 bases from V and 2 bases from J, with 14 bases between. CDR1 is SGHDT, CDR2 YYEEEE, per germline. This CDR3 spans 15 amino acids. The CDR3 spells CASSLGPSKAYEQYF. The CDR3 DNA sequence: TGTGCCAGCAGCTTAGGGCCCTCAAAGGCCTACGAGCAGTACTTC. The entire variable domain, with the rest obtained from reference TRBV5-6 and TRBJ2-7, is as follows: DAGVTQSPTHLIKTRGQQVTLRCSPKSGHDTVSWYQQALGQGPQFIFQYYEEEERQRGNFPDRFSGHQFPNYSSELNVNALLLGDSALYLCASSLGPSKAYEQYFGPGTRLTVT.